This T cell receptor (beta chain) stems from a study of blood T cell repertoires in COVID-19 (dated by TCRdb to 2018 to 2021). Some background on the complete study: The collaborator samples originated in the United States, Italy and Spain and spanned the acute and convalescent phases of COVID-19. The dataset comprised deeply sampled blood TCRbeta repertoires from subjects exposed to, actively infected with, or recovered from COVID-19. The prospective study material was composed of cDNA or gDNA derived from T cells, B-cell-depleted T cells, or PBMCs. A de-identified subject ID, COVID-19 status, age in years and sex were almost always included in the sample metadata. Samples came from the ongoing ImmuneRACE study (first 160 participants) plus 1,254 subjects from 6 global collaborators. Where available, HLA class I and class II types were obtained from metadata supplied by the sample provider rather than from assay-based typing. The repertoires were made available in a free public database intended to serve as a resource for research on the immune response to SARS-CoV-2. Results and caveats for the whole study, not just this receptor: Clinical and demographic metadata were provided uncurated, with the amount varying by source and participant.

Whole blood was collected in K2EDTA tubes by collaborating institutions according to the institutions' own protocols. For TCRbeta analysis, collaborator samples were shipped as frozen whole blood, as isolated PBMCs, or as DNA extracted from either sample type. This clone was seen a single time. It has no known antigen specificity. Per-nucleotide qualities are absent, and no much larger clonotype sits a single base away. The immunoSEQ Assay, a bias-controlled multiplex PCR, was used to amplify TCRbeta CDR3 regions from genomic DNA. In the authors' own workflow: The number of nucleated cells in each sample was estimated from the amplification of reference gene primers within the assay. To quantify the absolute abundance of each unique TCRbeta CDR3 rearrangement, sequence reads were collapsed and filtered. Productive Simpson clonality was computed per sample as the square root of Simpson's diversity index over productive rearrangements. TCRdb provides this immuneACCESS table in a form limited to in-frame rearrangements. Some clones are lacking; in checked studies, under half of them reflect an unresolved V gene, and why the rest are absent is not known. V, J and clone size are taken as reported in that table, and D and trimming were inferred from the DNA itself. The sample has approximately 170,000 clones on record, about four fifths of them singletons. The ten largest clones capture roughly 10% of the sample.

According to the germline V gene, CDR1 reads MGHDK and CDR2 reads SYGVNS. Deletion took 2 bases off V and 5 bases off J, with a span of 10 bases between the germline ends. Spanning cysteine to phenylalanine, the CDR3 consists of 14 amino acids. Only the CDR3 DNA stays, 42 bases, in frame from base 1. The source material was peripheral blood. The clonotype was recovered from a woman of 80 years or more with active or convalescent COVID-19. The rearranged segments are TRBV25-1 and TRBJ1-5; tentative D gene TRBD1, with 6 bases matching. The DNA reads as follows: TGTGCCAGCAGTGAACCAAACAGGGATCAGCCCCAGCATTTT. This encodes CASSEPNRDQPQHF.